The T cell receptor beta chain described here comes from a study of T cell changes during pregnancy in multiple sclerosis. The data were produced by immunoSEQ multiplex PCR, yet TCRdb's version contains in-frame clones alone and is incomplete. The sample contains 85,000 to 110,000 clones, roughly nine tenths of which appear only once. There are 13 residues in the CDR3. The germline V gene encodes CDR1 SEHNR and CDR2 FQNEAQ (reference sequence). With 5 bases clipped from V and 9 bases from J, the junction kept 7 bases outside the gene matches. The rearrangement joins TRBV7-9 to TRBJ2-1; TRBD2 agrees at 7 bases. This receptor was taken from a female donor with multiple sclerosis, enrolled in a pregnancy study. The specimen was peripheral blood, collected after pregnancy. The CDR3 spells CASSPGLGSEQFF. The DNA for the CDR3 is TGTGCCAGCAGCCCCGGACTAGGTAGTGAGCAGTTCTTC.